A single sample gave rise to the 2 T cell receptor beta chains below, sequenced in a study of tumor-infiltrating lymphocytes in primary liver carcinoma. Unsorted bulk tissue (about 20-30 mg) underwent RNA and DNA co-extraction. The investigators made TCR beta cDNA from about 500 ng total RNA, using a constant-region primer. A slightly modified ARM-PCR protocol with three nested multiplex PCR rounds produced these TCR beta libraries. Researchers ran the first two PCR rounds for ten to eleven cycles each with TRBV1-TRBV30 forward primers and a C-beta reverse primer. TCRdb redid the calling of the multiplex PCR reads with MiXCR, one entry per CDR3 protein. This sample has 44,000 or so distinct CDR3 sequences; 71% occur once, and the top ten carry roughly 29%. Sequencing was performed on liver tumor tissue from sampling region 5. Documented subset: tumor region T5, tumor centre. All receptors come from a man between 40 and 49 years old with primary liver carcinoma and hepatitis B virus infection.

This clonotype has just one count. Given a much more abundant clone one base away, this may be a read error. The genes are TRBV5-1 and TRBJ2-7; possibly TRBD1 for D (5 bases). Germline V CDR1 and CDR2: SGHRS, YFSETQ. Trimming cost V 5 bases and J 1 base, with 16 bases left between them. CDR3 length equals 15 residues. Here the CDR3 DNA reads TGCGCCAGCAGAGGGGCGACAGAGAATTCCTACGAGCAGTACTTC. Protein product: CASRGATENSYEQYF. Using reference TRBV5-1 and TRBJ2-7 for the parts outside the CDR3, the full variable domain is KAGVTQTPRYLIKTRGQQVTLSCSPISGHRSVSWYQQTPGQGLQFLFEYFSETQRNKGNFPGRFSGRQFSNSRSEMNVSTLELGDSALYLCASRGATENSYEQYFGPGTRLTVT.

This clonotype was counted many times. The CDR3 loop reads CAISVQGQGTGELFF. The CDR3 DNA follows: TGTGCCATCAGTGTTCAGGGACAGGGGACCGGGGAGCTGTTTTTT. The gene calls are TRBV10-3 and TRBJ2-2; 10 positions match TRBD1. CDR3 size: 15 residues. CDR1 ENHRY and CDR2 SYGVKD come from the germline V gene. V lost 4 bases and J lost 5; bases outside the gene matches: 4.